Described below is a single T cell receptor (beta chain) sequence and its context. CDR3 length equals 12 residues. V lost 3 bases and J lost 9, with 12 bases in between. CDR1 and CDR2 from the germline V gene are SQVTM and ANQGSEA. The TCR beta library used iRepertoire HTBI primers with Arm-PCR amplification of CDR3. TCRdb redid the calling of the multiplex PCR reads with MiXCR, one entry per CDR3 protein. The table lists 440,000 or so distinct CDR3 sequences, about a sixth of them singletons. This sample was included in a study of regulatory T cells in long-lasting Graves disease. As for time point: newly diagnosed GD, antithyroid drugs for less than 3 months. Preparation of the TCR library used RNA extracted from PBMCs. Diagnosis followed American Thyroid Association guidelines for Graves' disease. The same data also contributed to another study, on T cells in Graves' hyperthyroidism and ophthalmopathy.

The source material was peripheral blood mononuclear cells (PBMCs), sampled at new diagnosis, from a patient treated with antithyroid drugs. The rearrangement links TRBV29-1 to TRBJ2-1; D ambiguous. The sequence was obtained from a woman in her twenties or thirties with Graves disease. The chain's CDR3 is CSVETNIGEQFF. The CDR3 DNA follows: TGCAGCGTTGAGACGAACATTGGTGAGCAGTTCTTC.